These T cell receptor beta chains were read from a single sample in a study of cytomegalovirus exposure and HLA in healthy donors. TCRdb's table, derived via immunoSEQ multiplex PCR, lists solely in-frame clones and lacks some. The table has about 130,000 clones, 83% seen once. Sequenced input: PBMCs. These receptors were taken from a woman in her 40s in good health and CMV-seropositive. CDR3s include the opening cysteine and the closing phenylalanine or tryptophan. A D gene is named only where the DNA matches it firmly. Part of the rows lack a size; the others show once, few, many or a class for expanded clones.

CDR3aa,CDR3nt,abundance,d_gene,v_gene,j_gene
CASSLSVNTEAFF,TGCGCCAGCAGCTTGTCCGTGAACACTGAAGCTTTCTTT,NA,NA,TRBV5-1,TRBJ1-1
CASSHQSGGSNYGYTF,TGTGCCAGCAGTCATCAATCCGGGGGATCTAACTATGGCTACACCTTC,NA,NA,TRBV27,TRBJ1-2
CASSQDSGGKDEQYF,TGCGCCAGCAGCCAAGATTCGGGGGGGAAAGACGAGCAGTACTTC,few,TRBD2,TRBV4-3,TRBJ2-7
CASSEGAGAHEQYF,TGTGCCAGCAGCGAAGGAGCGGGAGCCCACGAGCAGTACTTC,NA,TRBD2,TRBV9,TRBJ2-7
CASMSGQGQHEQYF,TGTGCCAGTATGTCAGGACAGGGGCAGCACGAGCAGTACTTC,NA,TRBD1,TRBV19,TRBJ2-7
CAWGVLAGVQETQYF,TGTGCCTGGGGCGTACTAGCGGGAGTACAAGAGACCCAGTACTTC,few,TRBD2,TRBV30,TRBJ2-5
CASSSGLAGTQETQYF,TGTGCCAGCAGCTCCGGACTAGCGGGAACCCAAGAGACCCAGTACTTC,NA,TRBD2,TRBV11-1,TRBJ2-5
CASSLDGGGREQYF,TGTGCCAGCAGCTTAGATGGAGGCGGCCGGGAGCAGTACTTC,NA,NA,TRBV7-2,TRBJ2-7
CASSEKWPRGTFGATEAFF,TGTGCCAGCAGTGAAAAGTGGCCCAGGGGGACATTTGGCGCCACTGAAGCTTTCTTT,NA,TRBD1,TRBV2,TRBJ1-1
CASSAELDRMNTEAFF,TGTGCCAGCAGCGCAGAGTTAGACAGGATGAACACTGAAGCTTTCTTT,many,NA,TRBV13,TRBJ1-1
CASSAYQGPYEQYF,TGTGCCAGCAGCGCATACCAGGGGCCCTACGAGCAGTACTTC,NA,NA,TRBV4-2,TRBJ2-7
CASSERRGSAYEQYF,TGCGCCAGCAGTGAGCGCAGGGGGAGTGCCTACGAGCAGTACTTC,NA,TRBD1,TRBV10-2,TRBJ2-7
CASSIDLETGGYEQFF,TGTGCCAGTAGTATAGATCTGGAGACAGGGGGCTATGAGCAGTTCTTC,NA,TRBD1,TRBV19,TRBJ2-1
CASSLWLAGQETQYF,TGTGCCAGCAGCTTATGGCTAGCGGGGCAAGAGACCCAGTACTTC,few,TRBD2,TRBV5-4,TRBJ2-5
CASTRTGIENCEQYF,TGCGCCAGCACCAGGACAGGGATCGAGAACTGCGAGCAGTACTTC,NA,TRBD1,TRBV23-1,TRBJ2-7
CASIGQGPSTNEKLFF,TGTGCCAGCATTGGACAGGGGCCATCAACTAATGAAAAACTGTTTTTT,NA,TRBD1,TRBV2,TRBJ1-4
CAWSGVTGELFF,TGTGCCTGGAGTGGCGTCACCGGGGAGCTGTTTTTT,once,NA,TRBV30,TRBJ2-2
CASRKTGDTTEAFF,TGTGCCAGCAGAAAGACAGGGGATACCACTGAAGCTTTCTTT,NA,TRBD1,TRBV6-6,TRBJ1-1
CASSLGTGSLGEKLFF,TGCGCCAGCAGCTTGGGGACTGGTTCATTGGGTGAAAAACTGTTTTTT,NA,NA,TRBV5-1,TRBJ1-4
CASSSRTSGIWSDTQYF,TGTGCCAGCAGCTCCCGGACTAGCGGGATATGGTCAGATACGCAGTATTTT,NA,TRBD2,TRBV7-9,TRBJ2-3
CASSPVPGTGGTEAFF,TGTGCCAGCTCACCAGTTCCCGGGACAGGGGGCACTGAAGCTTTCTTT,NA,TRBD1,TRBV18,TRBJ1-1
CASRQGPRTDTQYF,TGTGCCAGTCGACAGGGGCCCCGCACAGATACGCAGTATTTT,NA,TRBD1,TRBV19,TRBJ2-3
CASKGPPDFVDGYTF,TGTGCCAGCAAGGGTCCTCCGGACTTCGTAGATGGCTACACCTTC,NA,NA,TRBV7-8,TRBJ1-2
CASSQVQGGVNNEQFF,TGTGCCAGCAGCCAAGTACAGGGGGGAGTAAACAATGAGCAGTTCTTC,NA,TRBD1,TRBV5-8,TRBJ2-1
CASSLNLGAGNEQFF,TGTGCCAGCAGCTTAAACCTAGGGGCGGGGAATGAGCAGTTCTTC,NA,NA,TRBV7-3,TRBJ2-1
CASSSGLAGLQETQYF,TGCGCCAGCAGCTCCGGACTAGCGGGGCTCCAAGAGACCCAGTACTTC,NA,TRBD2,TRBV5-1,TRBJ2-5
CASTRQWLRNEQFF,TGTGCCAGCACCAGGCAATGGCTGCGTAATGAGCAGTTCTTC,NA,NA,TRBV28,TRBJ2-1
CATSREVAGESYEQYF,TGTGCCACCAGCAGAGAGGTAGCGGGAGAGTCCTACGAGCAGTACTTC,NA,TRBD2,TRBV15,TRBJ2-7
CASSLLAGDTGELFF,TGTGCCAGCAGCCTATTAGCGGGAGACACCGGGGAGCTGTTTTTT,NA,TRBD2,TRBV7-9,TRBJ2-2
CASSLGGRSSYEQYF,TGTGCCAGCAGCTTAGGTGGCCGAAGCTCCTACGAGCAGTACTTC,NA,NA,TRBV7-9,TRBJ2-7
CASSIGGGGGVETQYF,TGTGCCAGCAGCATTGGGGGAGGGGGGGGAGTGGAGACCCAGTACTTC,NA,NA,TRBV5-4,TRBJ2-5
CASRVDSNTGELFF,TGTGCCAGCAGAGTTGACTCGAACACCGGGGAGCTGTTTTTT,NA,NA,TRBV2,TRBJ2-2
CASSYSPSTGNTEAFF,TGTGCCAGCAGTTACTCTCCCTCGACGGGGAACACTGAAGCTTTCTTT,NA,NA,TRBV6-5,TRBJ1-1
CASSQTGVTEAFF,TGTGCCAGCAGTCAAACAGGGGTCACTGAAGCTTTCTTT,NA,TRBD1,TRBV27,TRBJ1-1
CASSTTGAGEQFF,TGTGCCAGCAGTACGACAGGGGCAGGTGAGCAGTTCTTC,NA,TRBD1,TRBV27,TRBJ2-1
CASSIPPGQGARGANVLTF,TGTGCCAGTAGTATTCCTCCGGGACAGGGGGCGAGGGGGGCCAACGTCCTGACTTTC,NA,TRBD1,TRBV19,TRBJ2-6
CASSSRARDYEQYF,TGTGCCAGCAGCTCTCGGGCCAGGGACTACGAGCAGTACTTC,NA,NA,TRBV5-5,TRBJ2-7
CAWSVVGSQPQHF,TGTGCCTGGAGTGTGGTAGGGAGCCAGCCCCAGCATTTT,NA,NA,TRBV30,TRBJ1-5
CASSRGTGANTEAFF,TGTGCCAGCAGCCGTGGGACAGGGGCCAACACTGAAGCTTTCTTT,NA,TRBD1,TRBV6-1,TRBJ1-1
CASSSPGEGTEQYF,TGTGCCAGCAGCTCCCCGGGAGAGGGTACCGAGCAGTACTTC,NA,NA,TRBV7-9,TRBJ2-7